This T cell receptor (beta chain) appears in the sequencing data of a study of T cells expressing NK-cell markers (dated by TCRdb to the early 2020s). Broadly, across the study: TCR beta-chain repertoires were profiled in sorted CD3+CD56+NKG2C+, CD3+CD56+NKG2C- and CD3+CD56-NKG2C+ T-cell subsets from eight donors. Randomly selected healthy volunteers, three men and five women, were used as the eight sequenced donors. Among the eight sequenced donors, only one was HCMV-seronegative, while the other seven were HCMV-seropositive. Libraries were sequenced as 2 x 150 bp reads on Illumina HiSeq 2000/2500, MiSeq or NextSeq.

The germline V gene provides CDR1 KGHDR and CDR2 SFDVKD. Measured from the cysteine to the phenylalanine, the CDR3 is 13 residues long. Only the protein is on record. Instrument on record: Illumina HiSeq 2000. 5'RACE template switching, by which a universal primer site and unique molecular identifiers were added, was used to make TCR beta cDNA libraries. Synthesis of cDNA was primed from the TCR beta constant segment and was followed by two consecutive PCR amplification steps. In the original analysis: MIGEC was used to demultiplex reads and group the reads by UMI, and MiTCR was used to assemble and quantify clonotypes. To exclude erroneous sequences, only TCR cDNA sequences supported by at least two reads were retained. The tcR package was used for downstream repertoire analysis, and clonotypes were matched across fractions by CDR3 nucleotide sequence plus V segment. Antigen specificity was annotated against VDJdb with VDJmatch, allowing one amino acid substitution in CDR3. TCRdb reprocessed the reads and provides one entry for every CDR3 protein sequence; no DNA is given. The V and J calls were not made by the authors but by TCRdb's processing. This sample's listing comprises roughly 430,000 distinct CDR3 sequences. 6% to 8% of the sample is in the top ten clones.

Comment on this clonotype: Which antigen it targets is not known.

HCMV-specific IgG was detected in serum with a commercial ELISA kit to determine HCMV serostatus. Peripheral blood mononuclear cells were isolated from blood by Ficoll density gradient centrifugation. Study-level results and caveats: It remained unclear whether the expanded NKG2C-expressing T cell clones were specific for HCMV antigens. Those dominant clonotypes were again the most abundant among CD3+CD56-NKG2C+ cells in four donors, at about 25-60.1%. In five to seven donors, the dominant CD3+CD56+NKG2C+ clonotypes were among the top 10 CD8+ clonotypes and accounted for roughly 1.0-8% of CD8+ T cells.

The receptor comes from a woman aged 18 to 75 in good health. The sample was blood T cells: a sorted CD56 or NKG2C T cell subset, CD4+ or CD8+ T cells, or bulk PBMC T cells (not recorded which). Here the chain combines TRBV24-1 and TRBJ1-2; TCRdb outputs TRBD1, but without DNA this stays unchecked. The CDR3 protein is CATSTTGRYGYTF.